This is a list of T cell receptor beta chains from one sample in a study of T-cell reconstitution after alpha-beta-depleted transplantation in children. TCRdb ran MiXCR on the PCR reads and lists one entry per CDR3 protein. This table holds 150,000 to 250,000 distinct CDR3 sequences, roughly 15% found once. This material consisted of PBMCs from the stem cell graft donor, taken from the stem cell graft. The receptors derive from a human donor who donated a stem cell graft to a child with acute lymphoblastic leukemia. Both conserved end residues are part of each CDR3. Fields, in order: D gene, V gene, clone size, J gene, CDR3 protein, CDR3 DNA. D genes are given only for firm matches. Clone size, where shown, is once, few, many, or a class for clones that have expanded.

D gene: TRBD1; V gene: TRBV12-3/TRBV12-4; clone size: many; J gene: TRBJ2-1; CDR3 protein: CASRKTGGGGEQFF; CDR3 DNA: TGTGCCAGCAGGAAAACAGGGGGCGGGGGTGAGCAGTTCTTC
D gene: -; V gene: TRBV5-1; clone size: few; J gene: TRBJ1-4; CDR3 protein: CASSSGEVGEKLFF; CDR3 DNA: TGCGCCAGCAGCTCAGGGGAGGTCGGTGAAAAACTGTTTTTT
D gene: TRBD1; V gene: TRBV6-6; clone size: many; J gene: TRBJ2-5; CDR3 protein: CASRQGETQYF; CDR3 DNA: TGTGCCAGCAGACAGGGGGAGACCCAGTACTTC
D gene: -; V gene: TRBV20-1; clone size: many; J gene: TRBJ1-1; CDR3 protein: CSARVSGGKNTEAFF; CDR3 DNA: TGCAGTGCTAGAGTTTCCGGAGGAAAAAACACTGAAGCTTTCTTT
D gene: -; V gene: TRBV5-1; clone size: many; J gene: TRBJ2-2; CDR3 protein: CASSLDSYTGELFF; CDR3 DNA: TGCGCCAGCAGCTTGGATAGTTACACCGGGGAGCTGTTTTTT
D gene: TRBD1; V gene: TRBV28; clone size: many; J gene: TRBJ2-7; CDR3 protein: CASNEATGASDEQYF; CDR3 DNA: TGTGCCAGCAACGAGGCGACAGGGGCTTCGGACGAGCAGTACTTC
D gene: TRBD2; V gene: TRBV5-1; clone size: many; J gene: TRBJ2-1; CDR3 protein: CASSDLPGLAFNEQFF; CDR3 DNA: TGCGCCAGCAGCGATCTTCCGGGACTAGCGTTTAATGAGCAGTTCTTC
D gene: -; V gene: TRBV29-1; clone size: -; J gene: TRBJ2-4; CDR3 protein: CSVGGSGNIQYF; CDR3 DNA: TGCAGCGTGGGAGGTAGCGGAAACATTCAGTACTTC
D gene: TRBD2; V gene: TRBV20-1; clone size: few; J gene: TRBJ2-7; CDR3 protein: CSAKFDRRTSGTYEQYF; CDR3 DNA: TGCAGTGCTAAGTTCGATAGAAGGACTAGCGGAACTTACGAGCAGTACTTC
D gene: -; V gene: TRBV29-1; clone size: many; J gene: TRBJ2-1; CDR3 protein: CSAGIGDGNEQFF; CDR3 DNA: TGCAGCGCCGGGATCGGAGATGGCAATGAGCAGTTCTTC
D gene: -; V gene: TRBV6-1; clone size: many; J gene: TRBJ2-3; CDR3 protein: CASSTGGSGTDTQYF; CDR3 DNA: TGTGCCAGCAGTACCGGGGGTAGCGGCACAGATACGCAGTATTTT
D gene: -; V gene: TRBV19; clone size: few; J gene: TRBJ2-7; CDR3 protein: CASSIGRDSYEQYF; CDR3 DNA: TGTGCCAGTAGTATCGGGCGAGACTCCTACGAGCAGTACTTC
D gene: -; V gene: TRBV6-1; clone size: -; J gene: TRBJ2-1; CDR3 protein: CASSGPNEQFF; CDR3 DNA: TGTGCCAGCAGTGGGCCTAATGAGCAGTTCTTC
D gene: TRBD2; V gene: TRBV20-1; clone size: -; J gene: TRBJ2-3; CDR3 protein: CSVWRQAGGRVTDTQYF; CDR3 DNA: TGCAGTGTCTGGCGCCAGGCGGGGGGGCGGGTGACAGATACGCAGTATTTT
D gene: TRBD1; V gene: TRBV12-3/TRBV12-4; clone size: once; J gene: TRBJ2-2; CDR3 protein: CASSGSGTGYLGELFF; CDR3 DNA: TGTGCCAGCAGTGGCTCTGGGACAGGGTATCTCGGGGAGCTGTTTTTT
D gene: -; V gene: TRBV19; clone size: many; J gene: TRBJ1-1; CDR3 protein: CATSPGRAANTEAFF; CDR3 DNA: TGTGCCACCTCCCCCGGAAGGGCAGCGAACACTGAAGCTTTCTTT
D gene: -; V gene: TRBV4-1; clone size: many; J gene: TRBJ2-1; CDR3 protein: CASSQDPESGGNEQFF; CDR3 DNA: TGCGCCAGCAGCCAAGATCCCGAGTCTGGGGGCAATGAGCAGTTCTTC
D gene: TRBD2; V gene: TRBV12-3/TRBV12-4; clone size: many; J gene: TRBJ2-1; CDR3 protein: CASSLVREVHEQFF; CDR3 DNA: TGTGCCAGCAGTTTAGTGCGGGAGGTGCATGAGCAGTTCTTC
D gene: -; V gene: TRBV29-1; clone size: many; J gene: TRBJ2-4; CDR3 protein: CSVYLTLKNIQYF; CDR3 DNA: TGCAGCGTTTATTTGACGCTTAAAAACATTCAGTACTTC
D gene: -; V gene: TRBV12-3/TRBV12-4; clone size: many; J gene: TRBJ2-2; CDR3 protein: CASSSPLGSAGELFF; CDR3 DNA: TGTGCCAGCAGTTCACCCCTCGGGAGTGCCGGGGAGCTGTTTTTT
D gene: -; V gene: TRBV5-1; clone size: many; J gene: TRBJ2-5; CDR3 protein: CASSWQAGAVGETQYF; CDR3 DNA: TGCGCCAGCAGCTGGCAAGCAGGGGCAGTCGGGGAGACCCAGTACTTC
D gene: TRBD1; V gene: TRBV6-1; clone size: many; J gene: TRBJ1-2; CDR3 protein: CASSEEMTGFYGYTF; CDR3 DNA: TGTGCCAGCAGTGAAGAGATGACAGGGTTCTATGGCTACACCTTC
D gene: -; V gene: TRBV5-1; clone size: medium-sized; J gene: TRBJ2-5; CDR3 protein: CASSSEARKETQYF; CDR3 DNA: TGCGCCAGCAGCTCTGAGGCTAGAAAAGAGACCCAGTACTTC
D gene: -; V gene: TRBV11-2; clone size: many; J gene: TRBJ2-1; CDR3 protein: CASSGGYGEQFF; CDR3 DNA: TGTGCCAGCAGCGGAGGCTATGGTGAGCAGTTCTTC
D gene: -; V gene: TRBV2; clone size: many; J gene: TRBJ2-5; CDR3 protein: CASSSSRQETQYF; CDR3 DNA: TGTGCCAGCAGTAGTAGTAGGCAAGAGACCCAGTACTTC
D gene: -; V gene: TRBV5-6; clone size: -; J gene: TRBJ2-7; CDR3 protein: CASSFLLAFSSYEQYF; CDR3 DNA: TGTGCCAGCAGCTTTCTCCTAGCGTTTAGCTCCTACGAGCAGTACTTC
D gene: -; V gene: TRBV7-2; clone size: many; J gene: TRBJ2-1; CDR3 protein: CASSPHLQSSYNEQFF; CDR3 DNA: TGTGCCAGCAGCCCCCACCTACAGAGCTCCTACAATGAGCAGTTCTTC
D gene: -; V gene: TRBV20-1; clone size: many; J gene: TRBJ1-1; CDR3 protein: CSAPGVGTNTEAFF; CDR3 DNA: TGCAGTGCCCCAGGGGTAGGGACGAACACTGAAGCTTTCTTT
D gene: -; V gene: TRBV29-1; clone size: many; J gene: TRBJ2-1; CDR3 protein: CSHRIGNTYNEQFF; CDR3 DNA: TGCAGCCACCGAATCGGGAATACCTACAATGAGCAGTTCTTC
D gene: -; V gene: TRBV11-1; clone size: many; J gene: TRBJ1-1; CDR3 protein: CASSNPGTSKPPEAFF; CDR3 DNA: TGTGCCAGCAGCAACCCCGGGACATCCAAGCCCCCTGAAGCTTTCTTT
D gene: TRBD2; V gene: TRBV5-1; clone size: once; J gene: TRBJ2-3; CDR3 protein: CASSTGLAEDTQYF; CDR3 DNA: TGCGCCAGCAGCACCGGACTAGCGGAGGATACGCAGTATTTT
D gene: -; V gene: TRBV7-8; clone size: -; J gene: TRBJ2-2; CDR3 protein: CASTVAWRAAGTGELFF; CDR3 DNA: TGTGCCAGCACCGTTGCATGGCGGGCCGCAGGGACCGGGGAGCTGTTTTTT
D gene: -; V gene: TRBV12-3/TRBV12-4; clone size: few; J gene: TRBJ1-5; CDR3 protein: CASSLYLGVEQPQHF; CDR3 DNA: TGTGCCAGCAGTTTATATTTAGGGGTTGAGCAGCCCCAGCATTTT
D gene: -; V gene: TRBV4-1; clone size: many; J gene: TRBJ2-1; CDR3 protein: CASSQTLRRSSYNEQFF; CDR3 DNA: TGCGCCAGCAGCCAAACTCTACGCCGGAGCTCCTACAATGAGCAGTTCTTC
D gene: TRBD2; V gene: TRBV29-1; clone size: few; J gene: TRBJ2-2; CDR3 protein: CSVAQTSERRTGELFF; CDR3 DNA: TGCAGCGTTGCCCAGACTAGCGAGCGTCGTACCGGGGAGCTGTTTTTT
D gene: -; V gene: TRBV27; clone size: many; J gene: TRBJ1-2; CDR3 protein: CASSLSALQVANYGYTF; CDR3 DNA: TGTGCCAGCAGTTTATCGGCCTTACAGGTAGCTAACTATGGCTACACCTTC